The 2 T cell receptor beta chains reported below all come from one sample, sequenced in a study of T cell responses to AZD1222 COVID-19 vaccine. TCRdb's table, derived via immunoSEQ multiplex PCR, lists solely in-frame clones and lacks some. The table records 100,000 to 150,000 clones, around 89% of them present only once. The sequenced sample was peripheral blood, obtained on day 0 of AZD1222 vaccination. The receptors were sampled from an adult in good health.

This clone was seen just once. V is TRBV4-2 and J is TRBJ1-5; possibly TRBD1 for D (5 bases). In germline, CDR1 is LGHNA, CDR2 YNFKEQ. V dropped 1 base and J dropped 1 base, with 11 bases sitting between them. CDR3 size: 16 residues. CDR3 in amino acids: CASSQAGLGSNQPQHF. The CDR3 DNA reads TGTGCCAGCAGCCAAGCAGGGTTAGGAAGCAATCAGCCCCAGCATTTT.

The chain combines TRBV7-9 with TRBJ1-2; D is uncertain. Trimming shortened V by 0 bases and J by 4 bases, and 15 bases separated the two germline ends. This CDR3 spans 16 amino acids. Per germline, CDR1 SEHNR and CDR2 FQNEAQ (reference sequence). The CDR3 loop is CASSLADREDGYGYTF. The CDR3 bases are TGTGCCAGCAGCTTAGCCGATCGGGAGGACGGCTATGGCTACACCTTC.